These 21 T cell receptor beta chains were sequenced from one sample in a study of Ad26.COV2.S vaccination and SARS-CoV-2 variants. Described treatment: 15 to 20 received Ad26.COV2.S at low or high dose, single or two shots; several received placebo; per-sample allocation not given. Day 63 after the first injection of vaccine or placebo was the sampling time. Clones were sequenced by immunoSEQ multiplex PCR, and TCRdb holds only the in-frame ones, with some missing. The sample yields under 600,000 clones, 80% to 90% seen once. Sample: peripheral blood, taken in a trial of Ad26.COV2.S vaccine versus placebo. The origin of the receptors is a person between 18 and 59 years old who received the Ad26.COV2.S COVID-19 vaccine or a placebo.

This clone was counted a few times. The V call is TRBV19, the J call TRBJ2-7; TRBD1 agrees at 9 bases. J was trimmed by 3 bases and V by 7 bases; bases with no gene match: 10. Germline V gives CDR1 LNHDA, CDR2 SQIVND (reference sequence). The CDR3 totals 15 residues. The CDR3 DNA sequence: TGTGCCAGTAAACCTGGGACAGGGACCGTCTACGAGCAGTACTTC. This encodes CASKPGTGTVYEQYF.

The genes are TRBV25-1 and TRBJ2-2; D is perhaps TRBD1 or TRBD2 (7 bases each). Trimming removed 6 bases at V and 3 bases at J, with 14 bases between. Germline V CDR1 and CDR2: MGHDK, SYGVNS. The CDR3 runs to 15 residues. The CDR3 DNA sequence: TGTGCCAGCAGGAGGGGGCTAGCGGACACCGGGGAGCTGTTTTTT. This gives the protein CASRRGLADTGELFF. Complete variable domain (other parts from reference TRBV25-1 and TRBJ2-2): EADIYQTPRYLVIGTGKKITLECSQTMGHDKMYWYQQDPGMELHLIHYSYGVNSTEKGDLSSESTVSRIRTEHFPLTLESARPSHTSQYLCASRRGLADTGELFFGEGSRLTVL.

V and J are TRBV19 and TRBJ1-1, with D tentatively TRBD1 (5 bases). CDR1 is LNHDA and CDR2 is SQIVND in the germline V gene (reference sequence). There are 15 residues in the CDR3. With 6 bases removed from V and 2 bases from J, the gap between germline ends came to 16 bases. The CDR3 DNA reads as TGTGCCAGTAGCGGTGGGGACTTATCAAACACTGAAGCTTTCTTT. This encodes CASSGGDLSNTEAFF. Based on the CDR3 plus reference TRBV19 and TRBJ1-1, the full variable domain is DGGITQSPKYLFRKEGQNVTLSCEQNLNHDAMYWYRQDPGQGLRLIYYSQIVNDFQKGDIAEGYSVSREKKESFPLTVTSAQKNPTAFYLCASSGGDLSNTEAFFGQGTRLTVV.

J is TRBJ1-4 and V is TRBV18, with D perhaps TRBD1 (5 bases). The germline V gene has CDR1 KGHSH and CDR2 LQKENI. V was pared by 8 bases and J by 3 bases, with 16 bases between. The CDR3 has 15 amino acids. The CDR3 here is CASSAGKGSNEKLFF. The CDR3 DNA sequence: TGTGCCAGCAGCGCAGGGAAGGGGTCTAATGAAAAACTGTTTTTT.

The chain is built from TRBV11-2 and TRBJ2-3; D gene unclear. The CDR3 is 12 residues long. Trimming took off 3 bases at V and 2 bases at J, with 3 bases between the two ends. Germline V gene data show CDR1 as SGHAT and CDR2 as FQNNGV. CDR3 nucleotides: TGTGCCAGCAGCTTTAACACAGATACGCAGTATTTT. Its translation: CASSFNTDTQYF.

J is TRBJ2-2 and V is TRBV6-6; D may be TRBD2 (6 bases). CDR1 MNHNY and CDR2 SVGAGI come from the germline V gene (reference sequence). This CDR3 comprises 15 residues. The V end was cut by 6 bases, the J end by 0 bases, with 11 bases between. The CDR3 bases are TGTGCCAGCAGGCGGGACGCCGCGAACACCGGGGAGCTGTTTTTT. This codes for CASRRDAANTGELFF.

The rearrangement uses TRBV2 and TRBJ2-3; possible D gene TRBD2, 5 bases. CDR3 size: 15 residues. In germline, CDR1 is SNHLY, CDR2 FYNNEI. Trimming stripped 1 base from V and 1 base from J, with 9 bases between. The CDR3 DNA reads as TGTGCCAGCAGTGAAGTGGCTAGCCGCACAGATACGCAGTATTTT. This sequence encodes CASSEVASRTDTQYF.

The CDR3, as DNA: TGTGCCAGCAGCGTAGCCCCGACTGTGAACACTGAAGCTTTCTTT. Its translation is CASSVAPTVNTEAFF. The chain carries TRBV9 and TRBJ1-1; D unresolved. This CDR3 has 15 amino acids. Germline assignment: CDR1 SGDLS and CDR2 YYNGEE. V shed 0 bases and J shed 0 bases, with 9 bases lying between them.

The rearrangement links TRBV7-9 to TRBJ1-1; 7 bases align to TRBD1. The CDR3 runs to 15 residues. V was clipped by 0 bases and J by 4 bases; unmatched bases: 5. CDR1 is SEHNR and CDR2 is FQNEAQ in the germline V gene (reference sequence). CDR3 nucleotide sequence: TGTGCCAGCAGCTTAGCGACAGGGATCGTCACTGAAGCTTTCTTT. Translating gives CASSLATGIVTEAFF.

V is TRBV10-3 and J is TRBJ1-1; TRBD1 matches at 9 bases. Germline CDR1 and CDR2: ENHRY and SYGVKD. The CDR3 length is 13 residues. V shed 6 bases, J shed 1 base, and the junction held 0 bases outside the gene matches. As DNA, the CDR3 is TGTGCCATCAGGGGACAGGGGAACACTGAAGCTTTCTTT. Translated, it gives CAIRGQGNTEAFF.

The chain recombines TRBV21-1 with TRBJ2-3; TRBD2 was called by the table and not checked on the DNA. TRBV21-1 is termed a pseudogene. The CDR3 spans 14 residues. CDR3 loop: CASRLAGRTDTQYF. For the CDR3, the DNA is TGTGCCAGCAGACTAGCGGGCCGCACAGATACGCAGTATTTT.

The chain joins TRBV6-5 to TRBJ2-7; D is unresolved. Germline loops: CDR1 MNHEY, CDR2 SVGAGI. The CDR3 is 13 residues long. The germline V and J ends were trimmed by 1 base and 4 bases, with 8 bases remaining between them. The CDR3 nucleotides are TGTGCCAGCAGTTACTATCAGTTTTACGAGCAGTACTTC. As protein: CASSYYQFYEQYF.

V usage is TRBV6-2 or TRBV6-3 and J usage is TRBJ2-5; 11 nucleotides match TRBD1. This CDR3 spans 17 amino acids. The V and J ends lost 5 bases and 5 bases, in that order; junction bases with no gene match: 13. Germline V gives CDR1 MNHEY, CDR2 SVGEGT. The DNA of the CDR3 is TGTGCCAGCAGTCTCATCCCTGGACAGGGGGCCTGGGAGACCCAGTACTTC. Its protein is CASSLIPGQGAWETQYF.

The chain uses TRBV19 and TRBJ1-1; D is unresolved. CDR1 and CDR2 from the germline V gene are LNHDA and SQIVND (reference sequence). V dropped 4 bases and J dropped 2 bases, with 20 bases sitting between them. The CDR3 runs 17 residues. CDR3 amino acids: CASSTGWADLLNTEAFF. The CDR3 DNA follows: TGTGCCAGTAGTACAGGCTGGGCCGACCTTCTTAACACTGAAGCTTTCTTT.

The chain joins TRBV7-9 to TRBJ1-5; D is unresolved. CDR1 and CDR2 from the germline V gene are SEHNR and FQNEAQ (reference sequence). The CDR3 runs to 12 residues. The ends were cut back, 5 bases at V and 5 bases at J, with 7 bases in the middle. Written as DNA, the CDR3 is TGTGCCAGCAGCCCTCCGGATCAGCCCCAGCATTTT. Its protein is CASSPPDQPQHF.

The rearrangement links TRBV18 to TRBJ2-6; D possibly corresponds to TRBD1 (6 bases). This CDR3 has 17 residues. Germline V gene data show CDR1 as KGHSH and CDR2 as LQKENI. Between the trimmed V and J ends, which lost 3 bases and 1 base, there was a span of 13 bases. The CDR3 loop is CASSPNPGQSGANVLTF. The CDR3 DNA reads as TGTGCCAGCTCACCCAACCCCGGACAGTCTGGGGCCAACGTCCTGACTTTC.

This sequence joins TRBV7-9 and TRBJ2-1, with a possible D match to TRBD2 (6 bases). Trimming stripped 4 bases from V and 8 bases from J, with 18 bases between. Germline CDR1 is SEHNR and CDR2 is FQNEAQ (reference sequence). The CDR3 is 15 residues long. CDR3 sequence: CASSYPGWGVDEQFF. The CDR3 coding sequence is TGTGCCAGCAGCTACCCGGGATGGGGGGTCGATGAGCAGTTCTTC.

Details on this clone: The junction does not match germline at one end; this may be a read error. V is TRBV6-2 or TRBV6-3 and J is TRBJ1-5, with 8 bases that match TRBD1. CDR1 and CDR2 (germline): MNHEY, SVGEGT. The CDR3 sequence is 16 residues long. CDR3 residues: CASSYFQGARNQPQHF. CDR3 in DNA: TGTGCCAGCAGCTACTTCCAGGGGGCTAGGAATCAGCCCCAGCATTTT.

V is TRBV2 and J is TRBJ2-2; possible D gene TRBD2, 5 bases. The CDR3 is 17 amino acids. Germline V gives CDR1 SNHLY, CDR2 FYNNEI. V lost 3 bases and J 7 bases, leaving 21 bases between the germline ends. In nucleotides, the CDR3 is TGTGCCAGCAGTGACGTCCCACCCGAGGGATATGACGGGGAGCTGTTTTTT. The encoded protein is CASSDVPPEGYDGELFF.

The chain uses TRBV27 and TRBJ1-6; a weak D match, TRBD1 (5 bases). Germline values: CDR1 MNHEY, CDR2 SMNVEV (reference sequence). Deletions cut 4 bases from V and 0 bases from J, with 7 bases between. The CDR3 spans 15 residues. The chain's CDR3 is CASSWGSSYNSPLHF. The DNA of the CDR3 is TGTGCCAGCAGTTGGGGGAGCTCCTATAATTCACCCCTCCACTTT.

In nucleotides, the CDR3 is TGTGCCAGCAGCTTCCGGGACCAAAACACCGGGGAGCTGTTTTTT. Translated: CASSFRDQNTGELFF. The chain links TRBV14 to TRBJ2-2; D is possibly TRBD1 or TRBD2 (5 bases each). The germline gives CDR1 SGHDN, CDR2 FVKESK. The germline V and J ends were trimmed by 5 bases and 2 bases, with 12 bases remaining between them. This CDR3 has 15 residues. The complete variable domain, with remaining parts taken from reference TRBV14 and TRBJ2-2, reads EAGVTQFPSHSVIEKGQTVTLRCDPISGHDNLYWYRRVMGKEIKFLLHFVKESKQDESGMPNNRFLAERTGGTYSTLKVQPAELEDSGVYFCASSFRDQNTGELFFGEGSRLTVL.